The present T cell receptor beta chain was sequenced within a study of T cells in pancreatic ductal adenocarcinoma. Study outcomes and limitations: Enrichment of CD45RO+ effector over naive T cells in tumors may bias clonality. Blood had more productive templates and about 8-fold more unique clonotypes than tumor. Tumor and blood clonality did not differ significantly, about 0.11 versus 0.078.

With V trimmed by 5 bases and J by 4 bases, 5 bases remained unmatched. Germline CDR1 and CDR2: SGHTA and FQGNSA. The CDR3 is made up of 14 amino acids. This clone was observed once. Antigen unknown. Clones were read by immunoSEQ multiplex PCR, and TCRdb kept only the in-frame ones, dropping some. The sample shows approximately 19,000 clones, around nine tenths of them seen only once. Surgery without prior neoadjuvant therapy was the treatment of the selected pancreatic ductal adenocarcinoma patients. This chain joins TRBV7-2 and TRBJ1-1, with 9 nucleotides matching TRBD1. The sample comprised PBMCs. The receptor was derived from a human donor with pancreatic ductal adenocarcinoma. CDR3 bases: TGTGCCAGCAGCACCAGACAGGGGGGCACTGAAGCTTTCTTT. It is translated as CASSTRQGGTEAFF.